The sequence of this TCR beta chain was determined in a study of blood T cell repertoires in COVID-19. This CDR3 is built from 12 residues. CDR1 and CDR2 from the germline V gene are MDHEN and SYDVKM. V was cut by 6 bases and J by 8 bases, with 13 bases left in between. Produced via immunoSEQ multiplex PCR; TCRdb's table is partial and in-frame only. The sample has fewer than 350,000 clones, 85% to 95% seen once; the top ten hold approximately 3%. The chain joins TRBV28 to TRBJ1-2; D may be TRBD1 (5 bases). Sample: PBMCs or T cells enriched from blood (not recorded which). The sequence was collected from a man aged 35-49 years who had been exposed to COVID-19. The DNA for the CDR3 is TGTGCCAGCAGCCGACAGAGTGAGGGCTACACCTTC. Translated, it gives CASSRQSEGYTF.